Shown below are 23 T cell receptor beta chains from a single sample sequenced in a study of cytomegalovirus exposure and HLA in healthy donors. The PCR ran on 60 Vbeta and 13 Jbeta primers. Measured with immunoSEQ multiplex PCR; TCRdb has only the in-frame clones, and not every one. Of 110,000 or so clones listed, 70% to 85% were seen once; the top ten hold roughly 4.2%. Sequences were obtained from PBMCs. The receptor source for this set is a woman aged 40 to 50 in good health and CMV-seropositive.

This chain joins TRBV2 and TRBJ2-1; perhaps TRBD2 as D (5 bases). Trimming removed 0 bases at V and 4 bases at J, with 10 bases between. The CDR3 runs 15 residues. Germline V gives CDR1 SNHLY, CDR2 FYNNEI. The CDR3 spells CASSEALRGYNEQFF. CDR3 nucleotide sequence: TGTGCCAGCAGTGAAGCGCTTCGGGGTTACAATGAGCAGTTCTTC.

This rearrangement joins TRBV30 to TRBJ2-3, with 9 bases that match TRBD2. The germline V gene encodes CDR1 GTSNPN and CDR2 SVGIG (reference sequence). The CDR3 consists of 17 residues. V trimming: 3 bases; J trimming: 1 base; junction bases outside the gene matches: 11. CDR3 in amino acids: CAWSSLPLAGGTDTQYF. The CDR3 DNA reads TGTGCCTGGAGCTCCCTTCCTTTAGCGGGGGGCACAGATACGCAGTATTTT.

This clone was found a few times. Different DNA sequences within this sample yield the same CDR3. The V call is TRBV27, the J call TRBJ1-6; no reliable D call. The CDR3 loop spans 15 amino acids. V lost 6 bases to trimming and J lost 9 bases, with 18 bases between them. Germline V CDR1 and CDR2: MNHEY, SMNVEV (reference sequence). This chain's CDR3 is CASSPAGRGISPLHF. DNA for the CDR3: TGTGCCAGCAGCCCCGCCGGCCGGGGAATTTCACCCCTCCACTTT.

The V gene is TRBV7-9, the J gene TRBJ2-2; 9 bases match TRBD2. Unmatched junction bases numbered 8, after V lost 5 bases and J lost 4 bases. Per germline, CDR1 SEHNR and CDR2 FQNEAQ (reference sequence). The CDR3 runs to 16 residues. The CDR3 loop reads CASSPGLAGRTGELFF. The CDR3 nucleotides are TGTGCCAGCAGCCCGGGACTAGCTGGGCGCACCGGGGAGCTGTTTTTT.

J is TRBJ2-7 and V is TRBV30, with 11 bases identical to TRBD1. The CDR3 spans 13 residues. CDR1 and CDR2 (germline): GTSNPN, SVGIG (reference sequence). After removal of 3 bases from V and 4 bases from J, the junction contained 2 bases not matched to a gene. CDR3 loop: CAWSRDRGYEQYF. The DNA of the CDR3 is TGTGCCTGGAGCCGGGACAGGGGGTACGAGCAGTACTTC.

The chain has TRBV2 and TRBJ2-1; TRBD2 is a possible D gene (5 bases). The CDR3 loop spans 15 amino acids. Trimming removed 6 bases at V and 5 bases at J, with 17 bases between. The V gene's germline CDR1 is SNHLY and CDR2 FYNNEI. The CDR3 region is CASRPTRRFDNEQFF. The CDR3 DNA reads TGTGCCAGCAGGCCTACTAGAAGGTTCGACAATGAGCAGTTCTTC.

The chain is built from TRBV19 and TRBJ2-7, with 7 positions matching TRBD1. The CDR3 runs to 14 residues. The V segment lost 3 bases and the J segment 1 base; nucleotides outside the gene matches: 3. In germline, CDR1 is LNHDA, CDR2 SQIVND (reference sequence). The CDR3 loop is CASSIDRASYEQYF. The CDR3 DNA reads TGTGCCAGTAGTATCGACAGGGCTTCCTACGAGCAGTACTTC.

V is TRBV5-6 and J is TRBJ2-5, with D perhaps TRBD1 (5 bases). Matching the DNA end better, TRBJ2-7 makes the J call doubtful. The CDR3 contains 15 residues. CDR1 is SGHDT and CDR2 is YYEEEE in the germline V gene. The CDR3 is CASSLFQGNSYEQYF. CDR3 DNA: TGTGCCAGCAGCTTGTTCCAGGGAAACTCCTACGAGCAGTACTTC.

The chain is built from TRBV5-1 and TRBJ2-2, with D possibly TRBD1 on 6 matching bases. In germline, CDR1 is SGHRS, CDR2 YFSETQ. The CDR3 length is 13 residues. With 0 bases removed from V and 10 bases from J, the gap between germline ends came to 10 bases. Written as DNA, the CDR3 is TGCGCCAGCAGCTTGGGACAGGTTGAGGAGCTGTTTTTT. Encoded protein: CASSLGQVEELFF.

The rearrangement joins TRBV5-1 to TRBJ2-5; 9 positions agree with TRBD2. CDR3 length equals 14 residues. Trimming took 0 bases from V and 4 from J; bases not matched to a gene: 1. Germline loops: CDR1 SGHRS, CDR2 YFSETQ. The CDR3 region is CASSLGLAVETQYF. For the CDR3, the DNA is TGCGCCAGCAGCTTGGGACTAGCGGTAGAGACCCAGTACTTC.

This clone was seen only once. The chain joins TRBV4-1 to TRBJ2-2; D perhaps matches TRBD1 (5 bases). Germline V gene data show CDR1 as MGHRA and CDR2 as YSYEKL. This CDR3 region has 13 residues. V gave up 4 bases and J gave up 5 bases, with 8 bases separating them. The CDR3 DNA reads TGCGCCAGCAGCCTTTACAGGACCGGGGAGCTGTTTTTT. It translates to CASSLYRTGELFF.

The rearrangement joins TRBV18 to TRBJ2-1; 9 bases are shared with TRBD2. The CDR3 covers 15 residues. After removal of 2 bases from V and 3 bases from J, the junction contained 2 bases not matched to a gene. Germline CDR1 KGHSH, CDR2 LQKENI. The CDR3 is CASSPASGDYNEQFF. The CDR3 DNA reads as TGTGCCAGCTCACCAGCTAGCGGGGACTACAATGAGCAGTTCTTC.

V is TRBV18 and J is TRBJ2-5; TRBD1 matches at 9 bases. CDR1 and CDR2 (germline): KGHSH, LQKENI. The junction had 4 bases not matched to a gene; V was cut back by 6 bases and J by 5 bases. This CDR3 is built from 13 residues. Here the CDR3 reads CASSRDRGETQYF. The DNA for the CDR3 is TGTGCCAGCTCCCGAGACAGGGGGGAGACCCAGTACTTC. Drawing the rest from reference TRBV18 and TRBJ2-5, the complete variable domain is NAGVMQNPRHLVRRRGQEARLRCSPMKGHSHVYWYRQLPEEGLKFMVYLQKENIIDESGMPKERFSAEFPKEGPSILRIQQVVRGDSAAYFCASSRDRGETQYFGPGTRLLVL.

The chain carries TRBV6-5 and TRBJ1-2, with TRBD1 matching over 7 bases. The CDR3 is made up of 14 amino acids. Germline trimming cut 4 bases from V and 2 bases from J; bases unmatched to any gene: 4. CDR1 is MNHEY, CDR2 SVGAGI, per germline. CDR3 DNA: TGTGCCAGCAGTTCCTTACAGGGGAACTATGGCTACACCTTC. It specifies CASSSLQGNYGYTF.

The rearrangement links TRBV6-1 to TRBJ2-7; maybe TRBD2 (5 bases). CDR1 MNHNS and CDR2 SASEGT come from the germline V gene. V was cut by 6 bases and J by 2 bases, with 11 bases left in between. This CDR3 is 13 amino acids long. The CDR3 nucleotides are TGTGCCAGCAGCTTAACCGGGGCCTACGAGCAGTACTTC. It encodes CASSLTGAYEQYF.

This sequence joins TRBV9 and TRBJ2-1, with no clear D. CDR3 length equals 15 residues. V lost 2 bases and J 0 bases, leaving 9 bases between the germline ends. Germline-derived CDR1 and CDR2 are SGDLS and YYNGEE. This CDR3 reads CASSVARSSYNEQFF. The CDR3 DNA reads as TGTGCCAGCAGCGTTGCAAGGAGCTCCTACAATGAGCAGTTCTTC.

The chain combines TRBV6-5 with TRBJ1-2; D uncertain. The ends were cut back, 0 bases at V and 1 base at J, with 6 bases in the middle. The CDR3 is made up of 14 amino acids. Germline V gene sequence: CDR1 MNHEY, CDR2 SVGAGI. CDR3 nucleotide sequence: TGTGCCAGCAGTTACTCGGGCAGTAACTATGGCTACACCTTC. Its protein is CASSYSGSNYGYTF.

The chain carries TRBV15 and TRBJ2-1; D is unresolved. V lost 2 bases and J 2 bases, leaving 10 bases between the germline ends. The CDR3 is made up of 15 amino acids. The germline CDR1 and CDR2 sequences are LNHNV and YYDKDF (reference sequence). The CDR3 DNA reads TGTGCCACCAGCAGAAGAACATCGACCTACAATGAGCAGTTCTTC. This gives the protein CATSRRTSTYNEQFF.

The rearrangement uses TRBV5-1 and TRBJ2-1; D is possibly TRBD2 (5 bases). The germline V and J ends were trimmed by 1 base and 10 bases, with 15 bases remaining between them. In germline, CDR1 is SGHRS, CDR2 YFSETQ. The CDR3 length is 14 residues. The CDR3 DNA is TGCGCCAGCAGCTTGTCAACCGGAGGCCACGAGCAGTTCTTC. It translates to CASSLSTGGHEQFF.

The CDR3 spells CASSQEGGGKEKLFF. DNA for the CDR3: TGTGCCAGCAGCCAAGAGGGGGGGGGTAAGGAAAAACTGTTTTTT. The chain has TRBV7-9 and TRBJ1-4; D possibly corresponds to TRBD1 (6 bases). The ends were cut back, 5 bases at V and 8 bases at J, with 18 bases in the middle. The CDR3 runs 15 residues. Germline V gene data show CDR1 as SEHNR and CDR2 as FQNEAQ (reference sequence).

Only a few counts were recorded for this clone. The chain recombines TRBV6-8 with TRBJ2-1; D is uncertain. Germline V gene lookup returns CDR1 MNHGY and CDR2 SAAAGT. This CDR3 has 15 amino acids. The V end was cut by 2 bases, the J end by 1 base, with 9 bases between. The CDR3 DNA reads TGTGCCAGCAGTTACGCGGCTACTTCCTACAATGAGCAGTTCTTC. This encodes CASSYAATSYNEQFF.

The CDR3: CASSLDWEQFF. The CDR3 bases are TGTGCCAGCAGCTTGGACTGGGAGCAGTTCTTC. The chain carries TRBV11-2 and TRBJ2-1, with D perhaps TRBD2 (5 bases). The CDR3 is 11 residues long. V shed 3 bases and J shed 10 bases, with 7 bases lying between them. CDR1 is SGHAT and CDR2 is FQNNGV in the germline V gene.

The rearrangement links TRBV13 to TRBJ1-2; 8 nucleotides agree with TRBD1. Germline CDR1 is PRHDT and CDR2 is FYEKMQ (reference sequence). After removal of 0 bases from V and 3 bases from J, the junction contained 3 bases not matched to a gene. This CDR3 region has 15 residues. Here the CDR3 reads CASSLGQGADYGYTF. The CDR3 nucleotides read TGTGCCAGCAGCTTAGGCCAGGGGGCGGACTATGGCTACACCTTC.